This T cell receptor beta chain stems from a study of beta chain features in type 1 diabetes. Study-wide background: All samples yielded 85 million to 130 million examined sorted cells.

This clone was counted only a few times. The antigen remains undetermined. Study-level points and caveats: Within patients, naive, central memory and Treg TCRB repertoires seemed more similar than within healthy donors. Junctions at VDJ sites from type 1 diabetes patients had fewer insertions and more deletions. TCRB CDR3 length was moderately but significantly reduced in all four CD4+ subsets of Type 1 diabetes patients. PCR might pick shorter templates more often, in the same way for patients and controls.

Expressed TCRB transcripts were sequenced because the entire RNA isolate underwent reverse transcription. Using immunoSEQ multiplex PCR, the repertoire was profiled, and TCRdb retains in-frame clones only, with some absent. The data contain 310,000 or so clones, 14% to 15% of them singletons. Sample: naive CD4+ T cells from blood. The sequence was collected from a young man with type 1 diabetes.

DNA for the CDR3: TGTGCCAGCAGTCCACGGGGGATGGCCCAGCATTTT. This sequence encodes CASSPRGMAQHF. The rearrangement joins TRBV27 to TRBJ1-5, with TRBD1 as a possible D gene (5 bases). The CDR3 extends over 12 amino acids. Germline V CDR1 and CDR2: MNHEY, SMNVEV (reference sequence). With 5 bases removed from V and 11 bases from J, the gap between germline ends came to 13 bases.